This T cell receptor beta chain was recorded in a study of neurological immune-mediated disorders. This clonotype was seen repeatedly, ten times or more. CDR1 is LGHNA and CDR2 is YSLEER in the germline V gene. V was clipped by 1 base and J by 4 bases; unmatched bases: 4. CDR3 size: 14 residues. The authors produced cDNA by 5'RACE using 10-nucleotide random UMIs. Sequencing runs each yielded over 170 million TCR-beta sequences from 15-18 subjects. MiXCR, run by TCRdb on the 5' RACE reads, gives a single entry per CDR3 protein. Among fewer than 20,000 distinct CDR3 sequences, roughly 3.2% were seen once, and the ten largest hold 20% to 25%. The sorted libraries started from 1 million CD4+ or CD8+ T cells.

This TCR came from a woman in her thirties or forties in good health. Sample: CD8+ T cells from blood. The chain recombines TRBV4-3 with TRBJ2-7, with 7 positions matching TRBD2. CDR3 in DNA: TGCGCCAGCAGCCAAGGGGAGGGAGATTACGAGCAGTACTTC. Protein sequence: CASSQGEGDYEQYF.